This TCR beta chain was identified in a study of metastatic and nonmetastatic thyroid tumors. Overall study: Malignant and benign thyroid patients had repertoires compared in peripheral blood and tumor or nodule tissue.

This clone was observed many times. No antigen is known for it. This clone may be a read error of a much larger clone one base away. Distinct nucleotide sequences in the sample also encode this CDR3. Authors' analysis steps: For papillary thyroid cancer, a distant-metastasis classifier was constructed from CDR3 differences observed across clinicopathological groups. TCRdb re-processed the PCR reads through MiXCR. The V and J calls follow TCRdb's processing rather than the paper's. The profile shows about 33,000 clones, 15% to 20% of them singletons. Findings and caveats of the study: Compared with benign nodules, malignant thyroid tumors were reported to have significantly higher TCR beta diversity in both blood and tumor.

Each patient went into thyroid surgery without having received any treatment. The V gene's germline CDR1 is MNHEY and CDR2 SVGEGT. J gave up 8 bases and V 2 bases, and 11 bases lay outside the gene matches. The CDR3 is made up of 15 amino acids. The chain has TRBV6-2 or TRBV6-3 and TRBJ1-1; TRBD1 matches at 7 bases. The sequencing input was blood. The clonotype comes from a female donor with papillary thyroid cancer or a benign thyroid nodule (not recorded which). Some clones in this sample may be carry-over from other donors' samples. This CDR3 is CASSYTRTDRDEAFF. The CDR3 nucleotides read TGTGCCAGCAGTTACACTCGGACTGACAGGGACGAAGCTTTCTTT.